One TCR beta chain is described in this entry. The antigen is unknown. Each CDR3 protein is one row after TCRdb ran MiXCR on the reads. The sample has approximately 730,000 distinct CDR3 sequences, about 33% seen once. This sample was taken from a study of T cell repertoires in cytomegalovirus infection. Across the study: The public TCR beta signatures pointed to both CMV infection and matching HLA type. Study findings and constraints: Ex vivo, HLA-C-restricted CMV-specific TCR beta clonotypes prevailed over the rest of the response. Accumulated public TCR beta family frequency recognized individuals carrying CMV together with the relevant HLA.

This clonotype was obtained from a human donor in good health (CMV status not recorded). Some clones in this sample may be carry-over from other donors' samples. The sequencing used cultured PBMCs, collected from culture after CMV antigen stimulation.

The CDR3 nucleotides are TGTGCCAGCTCACCACCAGGGGTTCAGCCCCAGCATTTT. The encoded protein is CASSPPGVQPQHF. This chain uses TRBV18 with TRBJ1-5, with a possible D match to TRBD1 (5 bases). Germline CDR1 and CDR2: KGHSH and LQKENI. V was cut by 0 bases and J by 6 bases, with 6 bases left in between. This CDR3 region has 13 residues.